This is a list of T cell receptor beta chains from one sample in a study of blood T cell repertoires in COVID-19. Here immunoSEQ multiplex PCR was the method, and the copy in TCRdb shows in-frame clones only, minus some. The table has more than 300,000 clones, 85% to 90% seen once. The sequenced sample consisted of PBMCs or T cells enriched from blood (not recorded which). The receptor set was obtained from a man between 25 and 39 years old who had recovered from COVID-19. CDR3s include the opening cysteine and the closing phenylalanine or tryptophan. A D gene is named only where the DNA matches it firmly. Some rows mark clone size as missing; the rest say once, few, many or name a class of expanded clone.

>TRBJ2-5|.|.|13|TRBV7-9
TGTGCCAGCAGCTTAGGTCAGATGGAGACCCAGTACTTC
CASSLGQMETQYF
>TRBJ1-5|.|.|16|TRBV18
TGTGCCAGCTCACCACGATCGGGCAGGGTGAATCAGCCCCAGCATTTT
CASSPRSGRVNQPQHF
>TRBJ2-3|.|.|14|TRBV7-2
TGTGCCAGCAGCTCCCAAGGTTCGGGGGATACGCAGTATTTT
CASSSQGSGDTQYF
>TRBJ1-4|once|TRBD1|17|TRBV28
TGTGCCAGCAGCAGTCCGACAGGGGGGGAGACTAATGAAAAACTGTTTTTT
CASSSPTGGETNEKLFF
>TRBJ2-7|.|.|15|TRBV15
TGTGCCACCAGCAGAGTTCCCGACAGCAACTACGAGCAGTACTTC
CATSRVPDSNYEQYF
>TRBJ2-3|.|.|15|TRBV5-6
TGTGCCAGCAGCTTGCCGCGGGGGCTCCAAGATACGCAGTATTTT
CASSLPRGLQDTQYF
>TRBJ1-2|.|TRBD1|17|TRBV27
TGTGCCAGCAGTTTCGATGGGACAGGGGAAGTTGACTATGGCTACACCTTC
CASSFDGTGEVDYGYTF
>TRBJ1-4|.|.|15|TRBV7-6
TGTGCCAGCAGCCCGGATGGGGGCCGCGGTGAAAAACTGTTTTTT
CASSPDGGRGEKLFF
>TRBJ1-5|once|TRBD1|16|TRBV24-1
TGTGCCACCAGTGATCCCGGGACAGGGAGCAATCAGCCCCAGCATTTT
CATSDPGTGSNQPQHF
>TRBJ2-1|.|TRBD2|16|TRBV11-3
TGTGCCAGCAGCCTCCGGACTAGCGGGGGGGGCAATGAGCAGTTCTTC
CASSLRTSGGGNEQFF
>TRBJ2-1|.|TRBD1|19|TRBV30
TGTGCCTGGGGGGACAGGGGGCGCCTAGCGGGAACTCTAGGGGGTGAGCAGTTCTTC
CAWGDRGRLAGTLGGEQFF
>TRBJ2-1|.|TRBD2|14|TRBV9
TGTGCCAGCAGCTCTACCGGGACTAGCAATGAGCAGTTCTTC
CASSSTGTSNEQFF
>TRBJ1-3|.|.|15|TRBV25-1
TGTGCCAGCAGTGAAGGGGGGGACTCTGGAAACACCATATATTTT
CASSEGGDSGNTIYF
>TRBJ2-2|.|.|19|TRBV7-9
TGTGCCAGCAGCTGGGTCTTGGGGCTGGATAGTTCGAACACCGGGGAGCTGTTTTTT
CASSWVLGLDSSNTGELFF
>TRBJ2-3|.|TRBD2|16|TRBV10-2
TGCGCCAGCAGCGGACTAGCGGGGCCGGGCACAGATACGCAGTATTTT
CASSGLAGPGTDTQYF
>TRBJ1-6|once|TRBD1|15|TRBV6-5
TGTGCCAGCAGTTACCTGGACAGGAATAATTCACCCCTCCACTTT
CASSYLDRNNSPLHF
>TRBJ2-7|.|TRBD2|14|TRBV7-8
TGTGCCAGCAGCCGGGCGGGGGTCAACAACGAGCAGTACTTC
CASSRAGVNNEQYF
>TRBJ1-1|.|.|14|TRBV2
TGTGCCAGCAGTTCTTTCGCGGGGAACACTGAAGCTTTCTTT
CASSSFAGNTEAFF
>TRBJ2-5|.|TRBD1|17|TRBV7-8
TGTGCCAGCAGCTGGACGTCGCGGACAGGGTTAAAAGAGACCCAGTACTTC
CASSWTSRTGLKETQYF
>TRBJ1-6|.|.|15|TRBV6-5
TGTGCCAGCAGTTACTCGGGCTGGGGCGAATCACCCCTCCACTTT
CASSYSGWGESPLHF
>TRBJ1-1|once|.|16|TRBV18
TGTGCCAGCTCACCACCGCAGGGCAATCTGAACACTGAAGCTTTCTTT
CASSPPQGNLNTEAFF
>TRBJ1-4|.|.|14|TRBV5-4
TGTGCCAGCAGCTTGCCGGGGGTGGGAGAAAAACTGTTTTTT
CASSLPGVGEKLFF
>TRBJ1-2|once|.|14|TRBV2
TGTGCCAGCAGGAGTACACAGGGCGGGTATGGCTACACCTTC
CASRSTQGGYGYTF
>TRBJ1-3|.|.|16|TRBV18
TGTGCCAGCTCACCGCAGGGTACCAACTCTGGAAACACCATATATTTT
CASSPQGTNSGNTIYF